The 23 T cell receptor beta chains listed next were all sequenced from one sample in a study of a mutant IDH1 vaccine in newly diagnosed glioma. For these receptors, no antigen is known. Sequencing used immunoSEQ multiplex PCR; TCRdb keeps in-frame clones, though not all of them. The repertoire has 95,000 to 120,000 clones, roughly 90% of them found once; the top ten carry 0.5% to 0.65%. Time point meaning: week 11, during vaccination. All doses held 300 ug of mutant IDH1 20-mer peptide, with topical imiquimod. This sample comprised PBMCs, obtained from a glioma patient whose treatment included an IDH1 peptide vaccine. These receptors all stem from a woman aged 45-65 years with glioma.

The chain combines TRBV10-2 with TRBJ2-3; the D gene could be TRBD1 or TRBD2 (9 bases each). Trimming took 2 bases from V and 6 from J, leaving 33 bases between them. CDR3 size: 21 residues. The V gene's germline CDR1 is WSHSY and CDR2 SAAADI. CDR3 amino acids: CASSEPIGTGRLAEALDTQYF. The DNA of the CDR3 is TGCGCCAGCAGTGAGCCCATCGGGACAGGGAGACTAGCGGAGGCTTTGGATACGCAGTATTTT.

The chain has TRBV6-6 and TRBJ2-5, with 9 bases that match TRBD1. The J call may be in error: the DNA end matches TRBJ2-7 better. The CDR3 runs 14 residues. Germline CDR1 and CDR2: MNHNY and SVGAGI (reference sequence). CDR3 protein: CASRPGTGSAEQYF. The CDR3 DNA follows: TGTGCCAGCAGGCCCGGGACAGGGTCCGCCGAGCAGTACTTC.

As regards this clone: The junction shows a germline mismatch at one end, possibly a read error. The CDR3 sequence: CASSVQENTEAFF. The CDR3 bases are TGTGCTAGCAGCGTACAGGAGAACACTGAAGCTTTCTTT. The V and J genes are TRBV7-7 and TRBJ1-1; perhaps TRBD1 as D (5 bases). CDR3 length: 13 residues. Germline V gives CDR1 SSHAT, CDR2 FNYEAQ (reference sequence). Complete variable domain (other parts from reference TRBV7-7 and TRBJ1-1): GAGVSQSPRYKVTKRGQDVTLRCDPISSHATLYWYQQALGQGPEFLTYFNYEAQPDKSGLPSDRFSAERPEGSISTLTIQRTEQRDSAMYRCASSVQENTEAFFGQGTRLTVV.

This chain joins TRBV10-2 and TRBJ2-1; a weak D match, TRBD2 (6 bases). The V and J ends lost 5 bases and 7 bases respectively, with 15 bases between them. CDR1 and CDR2 (germline): WSHSY, SAAADI. The CDR3 loop spans 14 amino acids. The CDR3 protein is CASSFGGLGNEQFF. The CDR3 coding sequence is TGCGCCAGCAGTTTCGGGGGACTTGGTAATGAGCAGTTCTTC.

The V and J genes are TRBV28 and TRBJ1-5; a weak D match, TRBD1 (5 bases). Germline CDR1 reads MDHEN; CDR2 reads SYDVKM. CDR3 length equals 14 residues. The V gene lost 10 bases and the J gene lost 0 bases, with 13 bases spanning the gap. The CDR3 reads CATKAGNSNQPQHF. CDR3 nucleotides: TGTGCCACGAAGGCAGGGAATAGCAATCAGCCCCAGCATTTT. Full variable domain (remainder filled in from reference TRBV28 and TRBJ1-5): DVKVTQSSRYLVKRTGEKVFLECVQDMDHENMFWYRQDPGLGLRLIYFSYDVKMKEKGDIPEGYSVSREKKERFSLILESASTNQTSMYLCATKAGNSNQPQHFGDGTRLSIL.

V gene TRBV9 combines with J gene TRBJ2-3; no reliable D call. The CDR3 sequence is 14 residues long. V lost 0 bases and J 2 bases, leaving 7 bases between the germline ends. Germline lookup yields CDR1 SGDLS and CDR2 YYNGEE. CDR3 residues: CASSVVGTTDTQYF. The CDR3 DNA reads as TGTGCCAGCAGCGTAGTTGGTACCACAGATACGCAGTATTTT.

This chain joins TRBV28 and TRBJ1-4; D ambiguous. Trimming took 4 bases from V and 8 from J, leaving 5 bases between them. Germline lookup yields CDR1 MDHEN and CDR2 SYDVKM. This CDR3 spans 11 amino acids. CDR3 protein: CASSSREKLFF. DNA of the CDR3: TGTGCCAGCAGTTCGCGGGAAAAACTGTTTTTT.

V gene TRBV6-6 combines with J gene TRBJ2-2, with D possibly being TRBD1 (6 bases). The CDR3 contains 14 residues. The V gene lost 6 bases and the J gene lost 2 bases, with 10 bases spanning the gap. Germline lookup yields CDR1 MNHNY and CDR2 SVGAGI (reference sequence). CDR3 nucleotides: TGTGCCAGCAGCCGGACAGCTAACACCGGGGAGCTGTTTTTT. It codes for CASSRTANTGELFF.

This chain links TRBV7-9 with TRBJ1-1, with 8 positions matching TRBD1. With V trimmed by 5 bases and J by 7 bases, 3 bases remained unmatched. This CDR3 has 12 residues. Germline CDR1 is SEHNR and CDR2 is FQNEAQ (reference sequence). The CDR3 sequence: CASSIGQGEAFF. Here the CDR3 DNA reads TGTGCCAGCAGCATAGGACAGGGTGAAGCTTTCTTT.

This rearrangement joins TRBV5-1 to TRBJ2-3; 10 bases fit TRBD1. Unmatched junction bases numbered 10, after V lost 3 bases and J lost 6 bases. Per germline, CDR1 SGHRS and CDR2 YFSETQ. The CDR3 has 16 amino acids. The CDR3 region is CASSSNQGQGWDTQYF. In nucleotides, the CDR3 is TGCGCCAGCAGCTCTAACCAGGGACAGGGGTGGGATACGCAGTATTTT.

This chain connects TRBV19 to TRBJ1-5; D unclear. The CDR3 is made up of 12 amino acids. V dropped 8 bases and J dropped 6 bases, with 11 bases sitting between them. Germline lookup yields CDR1 LNHDA and CDR2 SQIVND (reference sequence). This chain's CDR3 is CASGRRAQPQHF. The DNA for the CDR3 is TGTGCCAGTGGAAGGCGTGCTCAGCCCCAGCATTTT.

This clone was recorded only once. The V gene is TRBV19, the J gene TRBJ2-1, with D tentatively TRBD2 (6 bases). CDR3 length: 15 residues. V shed 5 bases and J shed 0 bases, with 11 bases lying between them. CDR1 and CDR2 (germline): LNHDA, SQIVND (reference sequence). CDR3: CASSLFGGSYNEQFF. CDR3 nucleotide sequence: TGTGCCAGTAGTCTTTTCGGGGGCTCCTACAATGAGCAGTTCTTC. The full variable domain, in which reference TRBV19 and TRBJ2-1 provide the parts outside the CDR3, is DGGITQSPKYLFRKEGQNVTLSCEQNLNHDAMYWYRQDPGQGLRLIYYSQIVNDFQKGDIAEGYSVSREKKESFPLTVTSAQKNPTAFYLCASSLFGGSYNEQFFGPGTRLTVL.

V and J are TRBV28 and TRBJ1-4, with D maybe TRBD1 (5 bases). CDR1 and CDR2 from the germline V gene are MDHEN and SYDVKM. The CDR3 runs to 15 residues. V lost 5 bases and J 7 bases, leaving 17 bases between the germline ends. The CDR3 reads CASSLPRQGVEKLFF. In DNA, the CDR3 is TGTGCCAGCAGTCTACCCCGGCAGGGTGTTGAAAAACTGTTTTTT.

The V and J genes are TRBV30 and TRBJ1-4; D uncertain. The V end lost 0 bases, the J end lost 3 bases, and 8 bases lay between the germline ends. This CDR3 has 14 residues. Per the germline V gene, CDR1 is GTSNPN and CDR2 is SVGIG (reference sequence). The CDR3 sequence is CAWSVGSSNEKLFF. The CDR3 DNA follows: TGTGCCTGGAGTGTAGGCAGCTCTAATGAAAAACTGTTTTTT. The whole variable domain, remainder taken from reference TRBV30 and TRBJ1-4, is SQTIHQWPATLVQPVGSPLSLECTVEGTSNPNLYWYRQAAGRGLQLLFYSVGIGQISSEVPQNLSASRPQDRQFILSSKKLLLSDSGFYLCAWSVGSSNEKLFFGSGTQLSVL.

The gene calls are TRBV6-1 and TRBJ2-7; TRBD1 matches at 9 bases. Trimming at V came to 7 bases and at J to 2 bases, leaving 9 bases not matched to a gene. This CDR3 spans 15 amino acids. CDR1 is MNHNS and CDR2 is SASEGT in the germline V gene. CDR3 loop: CASKRDRDITYEQYF. DNA of the CDR3: TGTGCCAGCAAACGGGACAGGGACATTACCTACGAGCAGTACTTC.

The chain carries TRBV15 and TRBJ2-2, with no clear D. Deletions cut 2 bases from V and 1 base from J, with 8 bases between. The CDR3 is made up of 15 amino acids. CDR1 LNHNV and CDR2 YYDKDF come from the germline V gene (reference sequence). CDR3 amino acids: CATSRQVKNTGELFF. DNA for the CDR3: TGTGCCACCAGCAGACAGGTTAAGAACACCGGGGAGCTGTTTTTT.

The CDR3 DNA sequence: TGTGCCAGCAGCTTGTTTCAGGGTCTTGAGGGTGGCTACACCTTC. This codes for CASSLFQGLEGGYTF. The gene calls are TRBV5-6 and TRBJ1-2; weak D call: TRBD1 (5 bases). The CDR3 loop spans 15 amino acids. The ends were cut back, 1 base at V and 7 bases at J, with 17 bases in the middle. The V gene's germline CDR1 is SGHDT and CDR2 YYEEEE.

This clone occurred once. V and J are TRBV27 and TRBJ2-2; D not resolved. The V gene's germline CDR1 is MNHEY and CDR2 SMNVEV (reference sequence). Trimming pared 6 bases from V and 10 bases from J, leaving 9 bases between. CDR3 length: 11 residues. This chain's CDR3 is CASSTGLELFF. The CDR3 DNA reads TGTGCCAGCAGCACCGGCTTGGAGCTGTTTTTT.

V gene TRBV6-6 combines with J gene TRBJ2-1, with 7 bases aligning to TRBD2. This CDR3 has 13 residues. The germline CDR1 and CDR2 sequences are MNHNY and SVGAGI (reference sequence). The trim removed 8 bases at V and 6 bases at J, leaving 7 bases unmatched. The chain's CDR3 is CASGRGMANEQFF. CDR3 coding DNA: TGTGCCAGCGGGAGGGGAATGGCCAATGAGCAGTTCTTC.

This chain links TRBV28 with TRBJ1-2; the D is unclear. The CDR3 sequence is 14 residues long. Germline CDR1 and CDR2: MDHEN and SYDVKM. V was pared by 7 bases and J by 1 base, with 13 bases between. DNA of the CDR3: TGTGCCAGCATCCCATTCCAGAGTAACTATGGCTACACCTTC. Translation gives CASIPFQSNYGYTF.

This chain links TRBV25-1 with TRBJ1-3; a possible D gene is TRBD1 (5 bases). The V end was cut by 1 base, the J end by 0 bases, with 10 bases between. CDR1 MGHDK and CDR2 SYGVNS come from the germline V gene. The CDR3 covers 16 residues. CDR3 sequence (DNA): TGTGCCAGCAGTGAATGGGGGATCAACTCTGGAAACACCATATATTTT. It specifies CASSEWGINSGNTIYF.

V gene TRBV6-6 combines with J gene TRBJ2-1; 7 bases are a match to TRBD2. Trimming at V came to 4 bases and at J to 5 bases, leaving 2 bases not matched to a gene. CDR3 length equals 13 residues. Germline V gives CDR1 MNHNY, CDR2 SVGAGI (reference sequence). The CDR3 sequence is CASSLGGDNEQFF. Written as DNA, the CDR3 is TGTGCCAGCAGTTTGGGAGGGGACAATGAGCAGTTCTTC.

The chain is built from TRBV19 and TRBJ1-2; possibly TRBD1 for D (5 bases). V was clipped by 6 bases and J by 8 bases, with 19 bases between them. Germline-derived CDR1 and CDR2 are LNHDA and SQIVND (reference sequence). This CDR3 is 14 amino acids long. The CDR3 spells CASRPGLSNFGYTF. CDR3 bases: TGTGCCAGTAGGCCGGGACTTTCCAACTTCGGCTACACCTTC.